Presented here are 12 T cell receptor beta chains from one specimen sequenced in a study of OX40 agonist ivuxolimab in advanced cancers. The data were produced by immunoSEQ multiplex PCR, yet TCRdb's version contains in-frame clones alone and is incomplete. Of around 74,000 clones in the sample, around nine tenths were seen once. The specimen was CD4+ or CD8+ T cells sorted from blood, collected in a trial of the OX40 agonist ivuxolimab. Every receptor here comes from an adult with an advanced solid tumor such as melanoma, head and neck, liver or kidney cancer.

This clone is a singleton in its sample. This chain uses TRBV6-5 with TRBJ2-2, with 10 bases aligning to TRBD2. The J segment lost 4 bases and the V segment lost 5 bases, leaving 4 bases of the junction unmatched. This CDR3 spans 15 amino acids. In germline, CDR1 is MNHEY, CDR2 SVGAGI. The DNA for the CDR3 is TGTGCCAGCAGTATAAGCGGGGGGGGCACCGGGGAGCTGTTTTTT. It is translated as CASSISGGGTGELFF.

CDR3 loop: CASSERTNYGYTF. For the CDR3, the DNA is TGTGCCAGCAGTGAAAGGACTAACTATGGCTACACCTTC. The chain has TRBV6-1 and TRBJ1-2; D is unclear. Germline CDR1 and CDR2: MNHNS and SASEGT. Trimming took 2 bases from V and 0 from J, leaving 4 bases between them. The length of the CDR3 is 13 residues.

The genes are TRBV6-4 and TRBJ1-1; D perhaps matches TRBD1 (5 bases). The CDR3 has 14 amino acids. Germline values: CDR1 MRHNA, CDR2 SNTAGT. The ends were cut back, 6 bases at V and 1 base at J, with 12 bases in the middle. In DNA, the CDR3 is TGTGCCAGCAGCGAGGGGCGGGAGAACACTGAAGCTTTCTTT. Translating gives CASSEGRENTEAFF.

The chain joins TRBV6-5 to TRBJ1-4; no firm D call. The germline V gene encodes CDR1 MNHEY and CDR2 SVGAGI. The germline V and J ends were trimmed by 6 bases and 7 bases, with 6 bases remaining between them. There are 11 residues in the CDR3. CDR3 bases: TGTGCCAGCAGAAGCGGTGAAAAACTGTTTTTT. This translates into CASRSGEKLFF.

The V call is TRBV30, the J call TRBJ2-2; TRBD1 matches at 9 bases. Germline V gene data show CDR1 as GTSNPN and CDR2 as SVGIG (reference sequence). The CDR3 consists of 16 residues. The J segment lost 7 bases and the V segment lost 3 bases, leaving 12 bases of the junction unmatched. In DNA, the CDR3 is TGTGCCTGGAGCGTTCATTTACAGGGGGCGGGCGGGGAGCTGTTTTTT. Its translation: CAWSVHLQGAGGELFF.

V is TRBV7-8 and J is TRBJ2-3, with 8 bases that match TRBD2. The ends lost 5 bases at V and 6 bases at J; junction bases unmatched: 7. Germline CDR1 reads SGHVS; CDR2 reads FQNEAQ. The CDR3 runs to 14 residues. CDR3 sequence reads: CASSHGSGSDTQYF. CDR3 sequence (DNA): TGTGCCAGCAGCCACGGGAGCGGGAGTGATACGCAGTATTTT.

V gene TRBV5-6 combines with J gene TRBJ2-5; no clear D gene. Germline V CDR1 and CDR2: SGHDT, YYEEEE. CDR3 length: 14 amino acids. V was trimmed by 0 bases and J by 2 bases, leaving 8 bases between them. The CDR3 spells CASSLETVQETQYF. The CDR3 DNA sequence: TGTGCCAGCAGCTTGGAAACGGTTCAAGAGACCCAGTACTTC.

This clone was detected once. This chain joins TRBV7-8 and TRBJ2-5; tentative D call: TRBD1 (5 bases). V lost 3 bases, J lost 7 bases, and 9 bases lay in between. The CDR3 is 12 residues long. The V gene's germline CDR1 is SGHVS and CDR2 FQNEAQ. The CDR3 coding sequence is TGTGCCAGCAGCTTCCCCCAGGGGACCCAGTACTTC. It specifies CASSFPQGTQYF.

V gene TRBV2 combines with J gene TRBJ1-5; D gene ambiguous. V shed 6 bases and J shed 1 base, with 16 bases lying between them. The CDR3 runs to 16 residues. Germline V gene sequence: CDR1 SNHLY, CDR2 FYNNEI. This chain's CDR3 is CASRLVPGESNQPQHF. The CDR3 bases are TGTGCCAGCAGGCTGGTGCCCGGGGAAAGCAATCAGCCCCAGCATTTT.

The V and J genes are TRBV7-8 and TRBJ1-3, with no clear D. The V end was cut by 7 bases, the J end by 4 bases, with 14 bases between. The CDR3 has 14 residues. Looked up from germline, CDR1 is SGHVS and CDR2 is FQNEAQ. CDR3 nucleotides: TGTGCCAGCACCCTCCCGGGTCTCGGAAACACCATATATTTT. Translated: CASTLPGLGNTIYF.

The CDR3 protein is CASSTRTGPSEQYF. The CDR3 nucleotides read TGCGCCAGCAGCACCCGGACAGGGCCCTCCGAGCAGTACTTC. The J gene is TRBJ2-7, the V gene TRBV5-1; TRBD1 matches at 8 bases. The CDR3 sequence is 14 residues long. Looked up from germline, CDR1 is SGHRS and CDR2 is YFSETQ. J was trimmed by 6 bases and V by 4 bases; bases with no gene match: 9. Variable domain in full (rest from reference TRBV5-1 and TRBJ2-7): KAGVTQTPRYLIKTRGQQVTLSCSPISGHRSVSWYQQTPGQGLQFLFEYFSETQRNKGNFPGRFSGRQFSNSRSEMNVSTLELGDSALYLCASSTRTGPSEQYFGPGTRLTVT.

The chain recombines TRBV27 with TRBJ1-2; perhaps TRBD1 as D (5 bases). The CDR3 is 11 amino acids. Germline V lookup: CDR1 MNHEY, CDR2 SMNVEV (reference sequence). The germline V and J ends were trimmed by 8 bases and 8 bases, with 12 bases remaining between them. CDR3 coding DNA: TGTGCCAGCCGGGGGGGAGGAGGCTACACCTTC. This translates into CASRGGGGYTF.